This T cell receptor beta chain was identified during a study of shared clonotypes between healthy human individuals (TCRdb year 2020). Study-wide context: The cohort included three men and a couple of women between 18 and 49 years of age. To estimate repertoire size and how much clonotypes are shared between individuals, the study performed deep sequencing of blood TCR repertoires from roughly five healthy adults. For each donor, CD4 naive and CD4 memory were each given three plates, CD8 naive was given two plates, and CD8 memory was given one plate. Per donor, leukapheresis produced somewhere between about 0.8 and 9.5 billion PBMCs. Different laboratories and diverse techniques were used to prepare libraries and sequence TCR repertoires, to increase sequencing depth and limit assay-specific biases.

Healthy HIV-negative adults with no recently reported acute infections or vaccinations were included as donors. Every donor was a Caucasian adult living in Nashville, Tennessee, USA. CD4+ T cells were enriched by magnetic negative selection; naive cells were then positively selected on CD45RA, and the negative fraction formed the memory subset. Blood was collected by leukapheresis, and PBMCs were isolated by Ficoll-Histopaque density gradient centrifugation and then cryopreserved in liquid nitrogen vapor phase. Analytical flow cytometry was used to check the purity and quantity of every magnetically sorted T cell population. Genomic DNA was isolated from each sorted fraction and quantified by UV absorbance on a Nanodrop 2000c. Using the deep immunoSEQ assay, TCR CDR3 regions were amplified from genomic DNA by multiplex PCR. For each cell subset, the extracted genomic DNA was distributed evenly across all wells of several immunoSEQ 96-well plates, and each plate served as one replicate. For sorted subsets, 200 to 250 ng of genomic DNA, equivalent to some 33,000 T cell genomes, went into each replicate PCR. The purified libraries were quantified using a Qubit 3.0 fluorometer, sized with a Bioanalyzer 2100, and then quantified again using the KAPA Library Quantification kit. Each immunoSEQ 96-well plate was sequenced on its own single-read 150-cycle Illumina NextSeq 550 flow cell. The authors' analysis ran thus. Because only junctional sequences without quality scores were contained in the immunoSEQ output, filtering matching that applied to full-length reads could not be performed. Sequences were annotated with PyIR, a Python wrapper for IgBLAST v1.9, and V/J genes and CDR3 were assigned using IMGT germline references. Any read was removed if the V/J assignment was weak (E-value above 1e-6), the CDR3 was missing, or the read contained stop codons, out-of-frame junctions, or ambiguous translated residues. V3J clonotypes were defined by identical inferred V gene, J gene, and CDR3 amino acid sequence. The percentage overlap between two repertoires was calculated by dividing the number of shared unique clonotypes by the size of the smaller repertoire. RTK rarefaction, the Chao1 estimator, and Recon v2.1 estimates of unobserved clonotypes were used to assess repertoire richness. Generation probabilities were computed with OLGA for all TCRbeta clonotypes obtained by the gDNA method from a few donors. TCRdb holds this immuneACCESS table with in-frame rearrangements only. Some clones are missing; in checked studies, unresolved V genes explain under half, and the rest has no known cause. V, J and clone size derive from that table, while D and trimming were established from the DNA sequence. The sample includes approximately 1.5 million clones, with less than 99% observed a single time. 0.36% of the sample belongs to the ten largest clones.

As encoded in the germline V gene, CDR1 is SGHAT while CDR2 is FQNNGV. The CDR3 holds 15 amino acids from the cysteine to the phenylalanine. Just CDR3 DNA is preserved here, 45 bases in frame from base 1. What the research found in general, with its limitations: Pairwise subsampling indicated that sequencing depth was expected to affect the degree of clonotype sharing among donors. Because the study included a small number of donors, the genetic and exposure-history diversity represented was limited. Sampling was restricted to blood, and TCR repertoires in tissue are likely to differ from TCR repertoires in blood. Even with the large sequencing depth, rarefaction of the sorted-subset datasets indicated that sequencing was incomplete. About 5% of naive CD4, roughly 3.6% of naive CD8, about 2.1% of memory CD4, and 0.4% of memory CD8 clonotypes were shared across a few donors. Larger estimated clonotype richness was generally found for naive subsets than for memory subsets. Clonotypes shared by all four sorted-subset donors showed higher generation probabilities than non-shared clonotypes.

In the case of this clone: The antigen it recognizes is unknown. Compared with germline, one end of the junction differs, possibly owing to a read error.

Material for sequencing was naive CD4+ T cells sorted from blood. The meaning of the sample's cell subset or site label: CD45RA+ positively selected. The receptor was isolated from a man aged 25-40 years in good health. The chain was built from TRBV11-2 and TRBJ2-7; 16 middle bases align to TRBD2. In nucleotide form, the sequence is TGTGCCAGCAGCGCAACCGGGACTAGCGGGAGGGTTCGACACTTC. This gives the protein CASSATGTSGRVRHF.